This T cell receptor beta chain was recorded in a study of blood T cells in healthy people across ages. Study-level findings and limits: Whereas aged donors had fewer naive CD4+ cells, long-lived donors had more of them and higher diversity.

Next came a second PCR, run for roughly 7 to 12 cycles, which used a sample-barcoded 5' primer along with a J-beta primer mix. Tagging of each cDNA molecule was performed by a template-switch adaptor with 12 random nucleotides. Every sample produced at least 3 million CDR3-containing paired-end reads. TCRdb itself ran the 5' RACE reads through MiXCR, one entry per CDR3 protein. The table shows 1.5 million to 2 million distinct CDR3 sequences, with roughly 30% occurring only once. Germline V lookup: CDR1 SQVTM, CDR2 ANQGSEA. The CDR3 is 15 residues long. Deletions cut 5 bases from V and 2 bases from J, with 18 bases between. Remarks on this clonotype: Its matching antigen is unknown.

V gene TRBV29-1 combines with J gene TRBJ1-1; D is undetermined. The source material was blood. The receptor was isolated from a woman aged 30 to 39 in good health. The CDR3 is CSVRAGSGGNTEAFF. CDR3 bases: TGCAGCGTTCGCGCCGGGAGTGGAGGTAACACTGAAGCTTTCTTT.